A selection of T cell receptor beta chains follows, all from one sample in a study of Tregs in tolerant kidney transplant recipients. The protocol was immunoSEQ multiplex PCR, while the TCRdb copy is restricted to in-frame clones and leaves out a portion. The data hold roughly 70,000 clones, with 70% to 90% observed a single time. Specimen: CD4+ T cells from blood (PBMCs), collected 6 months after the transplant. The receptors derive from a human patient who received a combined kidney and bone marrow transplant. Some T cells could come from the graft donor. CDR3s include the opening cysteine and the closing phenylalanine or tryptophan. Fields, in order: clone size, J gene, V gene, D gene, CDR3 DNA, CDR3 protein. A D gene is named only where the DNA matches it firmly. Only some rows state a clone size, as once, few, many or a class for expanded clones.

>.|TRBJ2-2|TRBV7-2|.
TGTGCCAGCAGCTTAGTTCAGGCCGGGGAGCTGTTTTTT
CASSLVQAGELFF
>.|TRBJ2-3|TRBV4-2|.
TGTGCCAGCAGCCAAGATTGGAATAGGGCAGGGGGACTCCCCACAGATACGCAGTATTTT
CASSQDWNRAGGLPTDTQYF
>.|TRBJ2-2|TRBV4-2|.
TGTGCCAGCAGCCAAGATCGAGCGGACACCGGGGAGCTGTTTTTT
CASSQDRADTGELFF
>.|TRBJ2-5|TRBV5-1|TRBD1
TGCGCCAGCAGCTTGGAGGGGACAGGGGGGGGAGAGACCCAGTACTTC
CASSLEGTGGGETQYF
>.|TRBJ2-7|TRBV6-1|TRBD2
TGTGCCAGCAGTGAAGCAGCGGGAGAGGCTCTCTACGAGCAGTACTTC
CASSEAAGEALYEQYF
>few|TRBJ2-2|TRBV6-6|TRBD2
TGTGCCAGCAGTTACGGGACTAGTACCGGGGAGCTGTTTTTT
CASSYGTSTGELFF
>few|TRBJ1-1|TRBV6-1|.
TGTGCCAGTAATACACCAGGGAACACTGAAGCTTTCTTT
CASNTPGNTEAFF
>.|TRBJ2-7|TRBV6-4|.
TGTGCCAGCAGTGTTGGCGGGGAGCAGTACTTC
CASSVGGEQYF
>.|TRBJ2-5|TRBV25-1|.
TGTGCCAGCAGTGAGGCGGGACAAGAGACCCAGTACTTC
CASSEAGQETQYF
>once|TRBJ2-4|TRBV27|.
TGTGCCAGCAGTTCACACAGGATCGCCAAAAACATTCAGTACTTC
CASSSHRIAKNIQYF
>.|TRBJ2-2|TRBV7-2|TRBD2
TGTGCCAGCAGCTTCGTTGGGGCTAGCGGTGGTGGGACCGGGGAGCTGTTTTTT
CASSFVGASGGGTGELFF
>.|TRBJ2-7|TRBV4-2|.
TGTGCCAGCCGCGGTAGGTCCTTGAACGAGCAGTACTTC
CASRGRSLNEQYF
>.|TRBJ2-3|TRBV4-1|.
TGCGCCAGCAGCCAAAGCCGCTTAGATACGCAGTATTTT
CASSQSRLDTQYF
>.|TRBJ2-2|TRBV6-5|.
TGTGCCAGCAGTTACGACGGGGCCGGGGAGCTGTTTTTT
CASSYDGAGELFF
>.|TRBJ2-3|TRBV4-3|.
TGCGCCAGCAGCCAAAGTAGTAAGCCGGCAGATACGCAGTATTTT
CASSQSSKPADTQYF
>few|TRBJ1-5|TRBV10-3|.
TGTGCCACCCCTCGGAGCGGGCACAAACCCCAGCATTTT
CATPRSGHKPQHF
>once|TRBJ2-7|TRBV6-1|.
TGTGCCAGCCAAGGGGCTGTACCCTACGAGCAGTACTTC
CASQGAVPYEQYF
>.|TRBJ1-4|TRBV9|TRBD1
TGTGCCAGCAGCCCCAGGGACAGTTACTTAGAAAAACTGTTTTTT
CASSPRDSYLEKLFF
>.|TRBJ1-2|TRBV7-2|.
TGTGCCAGCAGCTTCAACGCCGGGACAACTAGGGGCTACACCTTC
CASSFNAGTTRGYTF
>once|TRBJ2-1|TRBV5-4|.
TGTGCCAGCAGAGGAGGGGGGGGGACAGGCGGTGAGCAGTTCTTC
CASRGGGGTGGEQFF
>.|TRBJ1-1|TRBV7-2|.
TGTGCCAGCAGCTTAGGGCGGATCATGAACACTGAAGCTTTCTTT
CASSLGRIMNTEAFF
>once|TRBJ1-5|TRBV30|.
TGTGCCTGGACGTCAGGGGCAGGTCAGCCCCAGCATTTT
CAWTSGAGQPQHF
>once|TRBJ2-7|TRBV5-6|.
TGTGCCAGCAGCTTGAAAGAGACAATCCCCTACTCCTACGAGCAGTACTTC
CASSLKETIPYSYEQYF
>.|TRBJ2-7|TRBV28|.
TGTGCCAGCACTGACTCAGGGAGGGAGCAGTACTTC
CASTDSGREQYF
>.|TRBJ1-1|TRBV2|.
TGTGCCAGCAGTGATTTGAGGAGTAGCACTGAAGCTTTCTTT
CASSDLRSSTEAFF
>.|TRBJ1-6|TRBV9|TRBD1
TGTGCCAGCAGCATTGGGACAGTTAATTCACCCCTCCACTTT
CASSIGTVNSPLHF
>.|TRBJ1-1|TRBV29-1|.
TGCAGCGTTGAAGATCCCCCTAACAGTGAAGCTTTCTTT
CSVEDPPNSEAFF
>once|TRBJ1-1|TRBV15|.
TGTGCCACCCAATTTATCAGGGGCTCTACAGAAGCTTTCTTT
CATQFIRGSTEAFF
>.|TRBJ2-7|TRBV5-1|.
TGCGCCAGCAGCTTGGGGGCCGGGAACCGTGCCTACGAGCAGTACTTC
CASSLGAGNRAYEQYF
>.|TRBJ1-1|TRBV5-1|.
TGCGCCAGCAGCTTGAGTCCTAGAGGGCGAGGCACTGAAGCTTTCTTT
CASSLSPRGRGTEAFF
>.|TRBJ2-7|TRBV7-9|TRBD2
TGTGCCAGCAGCTTAGCGGTTAGCGGGGTCGGACTCTTCTACGAGCAGTACTTC
CASSLAVSGVGLFYEQYF
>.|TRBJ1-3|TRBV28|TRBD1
TGTGCCAGCAACGAACAGGGGGCTGGAAACACCATATATTTT
CASNEQGAGNTIYF
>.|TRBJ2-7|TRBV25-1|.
TGTGCCAGCAGCCCCACGGGGGAGTGGGGTGGGGAGCAGTACTTC
CASSPTGEWGGEQYF
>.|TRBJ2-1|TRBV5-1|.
TGCGCCAGCAGCTTGGTTTTCCGGACATCAACCCCCTCCTACAATGAGCAGTTCTTC
CASSLVFRTSTPSYNEQFF
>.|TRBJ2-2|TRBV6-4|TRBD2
TGTGCCAGCAGCCTGACTAGCACGGGGGCCGGGGAGCTGTTTTTT
CASSLTSTGAGELFF
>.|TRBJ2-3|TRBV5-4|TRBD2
TGTGCCAGCAGCTCAATGACTAGCGGGGTGTGGTATTTT
CASSSMTSGVWYF
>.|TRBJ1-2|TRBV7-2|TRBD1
TGTGCCAGCAGTCGACAGGGGGCGGGCTATGGCTACACCTTC
CASSRQGAGYGYTF
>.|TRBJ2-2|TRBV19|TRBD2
TGTGCCAGTACCACGACTAGCGGAATACTTAAGAACACCGGGGAGCTGTTTTTT
CASTTTSGILKNTGELFF
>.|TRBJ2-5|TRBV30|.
TGTGCCTGCATTATACGGGGGTTCGAGACCCAGTACTTC
CACIIRGFETQYF
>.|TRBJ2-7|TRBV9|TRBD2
TGTGCCAGCAGCGTAGGGCTAGCGGGATACAACTCCTACGAGCAGTACTTC
CASSVGLAGYNSYEQYF
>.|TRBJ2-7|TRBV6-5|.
TGTGCCAGCAGCCGGGACACTACCTACGAGCAGTACTTC
CASSRDTTYEQYF
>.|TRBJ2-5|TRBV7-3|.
TGTGCCAGCAGCTTGGCGAGGGCTGAGACCCAGTACTTC
CASSLARAETQYF
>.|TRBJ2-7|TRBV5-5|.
TGTGCCAGCAGCAGAGGCCCAGGGGGGTTCTACGAGCAGTACTTC
CASSRGPGGFYEQYF
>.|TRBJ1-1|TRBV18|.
TGTGCCAGCTCACTCACCCCGGACAGGAACACTGAAGCTTTCTTT
CASSLTPDRNTEAFF
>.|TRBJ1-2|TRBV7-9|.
TGTGCCAGCAGCTTAGTGGGGACTCAAGGCTACACCTTC
CASSLVGTQGYTF
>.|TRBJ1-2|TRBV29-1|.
TGCAGCGGCACAGGGCCTGGGTATGGCTACACCTTC
CSGTGPGYGYTF
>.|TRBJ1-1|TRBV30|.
TGTGCCTGGAGTGTCCCTCACATGAACACTGAAGCTTTCTTT
CAWSVPHMNTEAFF
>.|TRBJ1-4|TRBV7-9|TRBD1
TGTGCCAGCAGCTTAGTTGGGAAGGGACAGGGCAATGAAAAACTGTTTTTT
CASSLVGKGQGNEKLFF
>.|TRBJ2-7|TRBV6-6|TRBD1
TGTGCCAGCAGTCCACAGGGGGTACCCTACGAGCAGTACTTC
CASSPQGVPYEQYF
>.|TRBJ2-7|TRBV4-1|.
TGCGCCAGCAGCCAAGATTGGGACGGGAGTAGGGGCTACGAGCAGTACTTC
CASSQDWDGSRGYEQYF
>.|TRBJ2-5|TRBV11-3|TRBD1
TGTGCCAGCAGCTTAGAAATGACAGGGACGGGGGAGACCCAGTACTTC
CASSLEMTGTGETQYF
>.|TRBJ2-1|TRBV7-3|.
TGTGCCAGCAGCACTACGACAGCGCACAATGAGCAGTTCTTC
CASSTTTAHNEQFF
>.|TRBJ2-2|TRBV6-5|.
TGTGCCAGCAGTTCCACAGATTCGAACACCGGGGAGCTGTTTTTT
CASSSTDSNTGELFF
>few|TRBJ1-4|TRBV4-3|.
TGCGCCAGCAGCCAAGATGTCAGGATTGGAAAACTGTTTTTT
CASSQDVRIGKLFF
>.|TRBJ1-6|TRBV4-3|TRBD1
TGCGCCAGCAGCCGAGGACAGGGGGGTTCACCCCTCCACTTT
CASSRGQGGSPLHF
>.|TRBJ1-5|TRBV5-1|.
TGCGCCAGCAGCTTGGATCCGGGAACGGGCAATCAGCCCCAGCATTTT
CASSLDPGTGNQPQHF
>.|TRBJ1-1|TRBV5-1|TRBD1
TGCGCCAGCAGCCTGACAGGGGGGAACACTGAAGCTTTCTTT
CASSLTGGNTEAFF
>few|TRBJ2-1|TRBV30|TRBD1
TGTGCCTGTATGCGGGACAGGGGATACAATGAGCAGTTCTTC
CACMRDRGYNEQFF
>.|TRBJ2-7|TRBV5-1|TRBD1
TGCGCCAGCAGCTCCAGGACAGGCCACGAGCAGTACTTC
CASSSRTGHEQYF